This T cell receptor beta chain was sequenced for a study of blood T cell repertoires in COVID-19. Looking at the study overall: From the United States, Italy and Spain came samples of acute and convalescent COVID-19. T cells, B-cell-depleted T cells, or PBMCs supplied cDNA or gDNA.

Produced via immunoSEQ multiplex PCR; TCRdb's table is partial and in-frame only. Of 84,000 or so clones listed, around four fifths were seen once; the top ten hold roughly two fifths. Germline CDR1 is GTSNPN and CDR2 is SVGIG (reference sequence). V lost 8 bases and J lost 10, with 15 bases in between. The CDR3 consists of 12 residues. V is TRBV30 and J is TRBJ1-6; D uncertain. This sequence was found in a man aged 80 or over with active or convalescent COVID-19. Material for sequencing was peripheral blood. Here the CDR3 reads CAGQRLNSPLHF. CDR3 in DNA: TGTGCCGGCCAGAGGCTCAACTCACCCCTCCACTTT.